The 20 T cell receptor beta chains below come from one sample, sequenced in a study of post-analysis software for immune sequencing data. Study-wide points: Patients had higher frequencies than controls of about five TRBV segments, including TRBV5-6, TRBV5-1 and TRBV20-1.

Unique molecular identifiers had been added to the TCR beta cDNA libraries. TCRdb itself ran the PCR reads through MiXCR, one entry per CDR3 protein. This sample carries hundreds of thousands of distinct CDR3 sequences, about 32% of them seen once, and the ten largest clones take more than 0.45%. Their antigens are not known. Sequencing was performed on blood. The source of these receptors is a girl aged 10 to 17 with multiple sclerosis.

The CDR3 DNA sequence: TGTGCCACCAGCAGTCCCGGCGACACTGAAGCTTTCTTT. Translated, it gives CATSSPGDTEAFF. This chain joins TRBV15 and TRBJ1-1; the D is unclear. V lost 3 bases and J 3 bases, leaving 8 bases between the germline ends. This CDR3 is built from 13 residues. Germline values: CDR1 LNHNV, CDR2 YYDKDF (reference sequence).

Only a few counts were recorded for this clonotype. The V gene is TRBV11-2, the J gene TRBJ2-7; D is possibly TRBD1 or TRBD2 (5 bases each). This CDR3 has 17 amino acids. V was cut by 0 bases and J by 0 bases, with 15 bases left in between. Germline V gene sequence: CDR1 SGHAT, CDR2 FQNNGV. CDR3 DNA: TGTGCCAGCAGCTTAGATCTTTCGGGACGGGACTCCTACGAGCAGTACTTC. This codes for CASSLDLSGRDSYEQYF.

The CDR3 DNA is TGTGCCAGCAGCTCTAGCGGCTTAACCCTGAGCACAGATACGCAGTATTTT. Protein sequence: CASSSSGLTLSTDTQYF. The rearrangement joins TRBV3-1 to TRBJ2-3; TRBD2 matches 7 bases. This CDR3 has 17 residues. Germline V gene lookup returns CDR1 LGHDT and CDR2 YNNKEL (reference sequence). The V and J ends lost 5 bases and 0 bases, in that order; junction bases with no gene match: 11.

This chain links TRBV6-1 with TRBJ2-7; D is uncertain. The CDR3 is 13 amino acids. The V end lost 2 bases, the J end lost 7 bases, and 12 bases lay between the germline ends. Germline V gives CDR1 MNHNS, CDR2 SASEGT. CDR3 in amino acids: CASSERAGREQYF. Written as DNA, the CDR3 is TGTGCCAGCAGTGAACGGGCAGGACGGGAGCAGTACTTC.

The rearrangement joins TRBV27 to TRBJ2-1, with unresolved D. Trimming took off 4 bases at V and 6 bases at J, with 16 bases between the two ends. There are 15 residues in the CDR3. Per germline, CDR1 MNHEY and CDR2 SMNVEV (reference sequence). The CDR3 DNA is TGTGCCAGCAGTTCTCCGGCGGACCTCCTCAATGAGCAGTTCTTC. Amino acid sequence: CASSSPADLLNEQFF.

The chain couples TRBV6-1 to TRBJ2-2; D is undetermined. Germline-derived CDR1 and CDR2 are MNHNS and SASEGT. The CDR3 spans 15 residues. The V and J ends lost 4 bases and 0 bases respectively, with 9 bases between them. CDR3 residues: CASSVVSANTGELFF. Here the CDR3 DNA reads TGTGCCAGCAGTGTGGTTTCGGCGAACACCGGGGAGCTGTTTTTT.

This clonotype was counted many times. This rearrangement joins TRBV20-1 to TRBJ1-1; D may be TRBD1 (6 bases). Germline loops: CDR1 DFQATT, CDR2 SNEGSKA (reference sequence). The length of the CDR3 is 13 residues. The V and J ends lost 3 bases and 7 bases respectively, with 15 bases between them. CDR3 bases: TGCAGTGCTAGTAATACAGGGCGCTTTGAAGCTTTCTTT. Protein sequence: CSASNTGRFEAFF.

This clonotype was picked up a small number of times. The V gene is TRBV6-1, the J gene TRBJ2-3, with D unclear. The CDR3 contains 16 residues. Per germline, CDR1 MNHNS and CDR2 SASEGT. V dropped 2 bases and J dropped 6 bases, with 18 bases sitting between them. As DNA, the CDR3 is TGTGCCAGCAGTGAATGGCTGGGCGGCGGTACCGATACGCAGTATTTT. Amino acid sequence: CASSEWLGGGTDTQYF.

This clonotype appeared a few times. The chain joins TRBV10-3 to TRBJ2-7; 11 bases agree with TRBD2. CDR1 and CDR2 (germline): ENHRY, SYGVKD. The CDR3 totals 15 residues. After removal of 7 bases from V and 1 base from J, the junction contained 6 bases not matched to a gene. The CDR3 sequence is CAIKVGLAGSYEQYF. CDR3 nucleotides: TGTGCCATCAAGGTCGGACTAGCGGGTTCCTACGAGCAGTACTTC.

This chain joins TRBV18 and TRBJ2-5; 12 nucleotides match TRBD1. The assigned J gene may be wrong: the sequence end matches TRBJ2-7 better. The CDR3 runs 15 residues. In germline, CDR1 is KGHSH, CDR2 LQKENI. In DNA, the CDR3 is TGTGCCAGCTCACTCGGGACAGGGGGCTATAACGAGCAGTACTTC. The encoded protein is CASSLGTGGYNEQYF.

This clonotype turned up a few times. This chain links TRBV7-2 with TRBJ2-1; 14 bases are a match to TRBD2. The CDR3 totals 18 residues. V shed 3 bases and J 7 bases; nucleotides not matched to a gene: 11. The V gene's germline CDR1 is SGHTA and CDR2 FQGNSA. The CDR3 bases are TGTGCCAGCAGCTTCTTGACTAGCGGGAGGGCCTTGTGGAATGAGCAGTTCTTC. This translates into CASSFLTSGRALWNEQFF.

In its sample, this clonotype was seen a few times. The chain recombines TRBV20-1 with TRBJ2-3; 16 bases match TRBD2. J gave up 0 bases and V 4 bases, and 13 bases lay outside the gene matches. Germline loops: CDR1 DFQATT, CDR2 SNEGSKA (reference sequence). This CDR3 is 20 amino acids long. CDR3 DNA sequence: TGCAGTGCTAATCTCCCGGGACTAGCGGGGGGGCGTGGTAGCACAGATACGCAGTATTTT. As protein: CSANLPGLAGGRGSTDTQYF.

This clonotype was seen a handful of times. The chain is built from TRBV20-1 and TRBJ2-5, with D possibly called TRBD1 or TRBD2 (5 bases each). The CDR3 runs to 14 residues. Germline V gives CDR1 DFQATT, CDR2 SNEGSKA (reference sequence). V dropped 5 bases and J dropped 5 bases, with 18 bases sitting between them. DNA for the CDR3: TGCAGTGCTTATCTCGCTCGGGGCGAGGAGACCCAGTACTTC. It encodes CSAYLARGEETQYF.

The chain employs TRBV4-3 and TRBJ2-2; D ambiguous. CDR3 size: 16 residues. V lost 2 bases and J lost 6, with 16 bases in between. Germline CDR1 LGHNA, CDR2 YSLEER. The CDR3 region has the DNA TGCGCCAGCAGCCAACAGGAAACCTATAGTTCCGGGGAGCTGTTTTTT. Encoded protein: CASSQQETYSSGELFF.

This clonotype was found a few times. The V call is TRBV27, the J call TRBJ1-2; D is unclear. Trimming took off 4 bases at V and 4 bases at J, with 25 bases between the two ends. Germline CDR1 MNHEY, CDR2 SMNVEV (reference sequence). The CDR3 sequence is 18 residues long. This CDR3 is CASSSQKRPLFSGYGYTF. DNA for the CDR3: TGTGCCAGCAGTTCCCAAAAAAGACCCTTGTTTAGTGGCTATGGCTACACCTTC.

The sample holds a few counts of this clonotype. The V gene is TRBV12-3 or TRBV12-4, the J gene TRBJ1-5; tentatively, D is TRBD1 (5 bases). The CDR3 spans 15 residues. V was cut by 3 bases and J by 4 bases, with 13 bases left in between. CDR3 sequence: CASSFKLAGNQPQHF. The CDR3 coding sequence is TGTGCCAGCAGTTTCAAGCTGGCAGGGAATCAGCCCCAGCATTTT.

This clonotype has only a few counts. The DNA for the CDR3 is TGTGCCAGCAGCTCCCCGGGACAGCGCTTCGAGTACGAGCAGTACTTC. Translation gives CASSSPGQRFEYEQYF. This chain joins TRBV7-2 and TRBJ2-7, with TRBD1 identical over 7 bases. Unmatched junction bases numbered 13, after V lost 4 bases and J lost 4 bases. Germline values: CDR1 SGHTA, CDR2 FQGNSA. The CDR3 spans 16 residues.

In this sample, this clonotype turned up a few times. The V gene is TRBV7-2, the J gene TRBJ1-1; TRBD1 is a possible D gene (5 bases). This CDR3 contains 14 residues. Between the trimmed V and J ends, which lost 1 base and 6 bases, there was a span of 12 bases. Germline V CDR1 and CDR2: SGHTA, FQGNSA. The CDR3 loop is CASSLGKGLSEAFF. CDR3 coding DNA: TGTGCCAGCAGCTTAGGAAAGGGGCTGTCTGAAGCTTTCTTT.

The rearrangement links TRBV18 to TRBJ2-5, with D possibly matching TRBD2 (5 bases). The length of the CDR3 is 16 residues. The V end was cut by 2 bases, the J end by 5 bases, with 18 bases between. The germline V gene encodes CDR1 KGHSH and CDR2 LQKENI. The CDR3 region is CASSPTRTAKSETQYF. The CDR3, as DNA: TGTGCCAGCTCACCAACTCGGACTGCTAAAAGCGAGACCCAGTACTTC.

V is TRBV18 and J is TRBJ2-2; unclear D gene. The CDR3 is 16 amino acids. The V gene lost 1 base and the J gene lost 1 base, with 10 bases spanning the gap. Germline V CDR1 and CDR2: KGHSH, LQKENI. This CDR3 is CASSPQATLNTGELFF. The CDR3 coding sequence is TGTGCCAGCTCACCACAGGCAACCTTGAACACCGGGGAGCTGTTTTTT. Together with reference TRBV18 and TRBJ2-2, the CDR3 gives the full variable domain: NAGVMQNPRHLVRRRGQEARLRCSPMKGHSHVYWYRQLPEEGLKFMVYLQKENIIDESGMPKERFSAEFPKEGPSILRIQQVVRGDSAAYFCASSPQATLNTGELFFGEGSRLTVL.